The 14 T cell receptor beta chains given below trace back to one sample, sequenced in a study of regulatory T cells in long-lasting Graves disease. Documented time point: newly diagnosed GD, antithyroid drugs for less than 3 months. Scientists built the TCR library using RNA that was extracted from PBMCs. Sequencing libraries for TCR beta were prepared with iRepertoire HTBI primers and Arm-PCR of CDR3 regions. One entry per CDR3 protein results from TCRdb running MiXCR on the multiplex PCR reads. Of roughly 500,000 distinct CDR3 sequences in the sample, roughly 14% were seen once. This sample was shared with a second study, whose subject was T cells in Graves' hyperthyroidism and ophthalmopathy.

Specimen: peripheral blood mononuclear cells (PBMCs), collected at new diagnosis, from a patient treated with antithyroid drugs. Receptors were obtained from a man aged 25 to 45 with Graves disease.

CDR3 sequence reads: CASSEKILGTEAFF. CDR3 coding DNA: TGCGCCAGCAGTGAAAAGATTCTCGGGACTGAAGCTTTCTTT. This chain connects TRBV10-1 to TRBJ1-1; no clear D. The CDR3 sequence is 14 residues long. The germline V gene has CDR1 WNHNN and CDR2 SYGVQD (reference sequence). The V and J ends lost 3 bases and 5 bases respectively, with 13 bases between them.

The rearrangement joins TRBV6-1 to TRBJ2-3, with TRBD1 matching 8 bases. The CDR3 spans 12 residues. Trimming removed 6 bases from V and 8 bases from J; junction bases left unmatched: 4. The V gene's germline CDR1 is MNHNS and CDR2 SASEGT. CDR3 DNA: TGTGCCAGCAGACGCGGACAGGGTACGCAGTATTTT. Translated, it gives CASRRGQGTQYF.

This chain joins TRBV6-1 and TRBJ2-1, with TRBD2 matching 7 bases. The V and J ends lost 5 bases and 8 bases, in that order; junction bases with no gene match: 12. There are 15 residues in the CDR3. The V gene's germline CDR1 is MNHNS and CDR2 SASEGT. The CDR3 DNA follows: TGTGCCAGCAGTCCGACTAGCTTAGGCGGGGATGAGCAGTTCTTC. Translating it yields CASSPTSLGGDEQFF.

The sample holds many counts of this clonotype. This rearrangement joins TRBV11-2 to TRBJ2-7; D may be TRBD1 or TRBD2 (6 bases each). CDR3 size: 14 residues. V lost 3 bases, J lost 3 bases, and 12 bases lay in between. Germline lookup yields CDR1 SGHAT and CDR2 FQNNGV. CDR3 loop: CASSFGGPLYEQYF. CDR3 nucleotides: TGTGCCAGCAGCTTCGGGGGCCCCCTCTACGAGCAGTACTTC.

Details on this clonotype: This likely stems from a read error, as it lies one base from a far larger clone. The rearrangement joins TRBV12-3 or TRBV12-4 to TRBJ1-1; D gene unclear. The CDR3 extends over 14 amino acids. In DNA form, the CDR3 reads TGTGCCAGCAGTGAAGCCGAAACGAACGCTGAAGCTTTCTTT. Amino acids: CASSEAETNAEAFF.

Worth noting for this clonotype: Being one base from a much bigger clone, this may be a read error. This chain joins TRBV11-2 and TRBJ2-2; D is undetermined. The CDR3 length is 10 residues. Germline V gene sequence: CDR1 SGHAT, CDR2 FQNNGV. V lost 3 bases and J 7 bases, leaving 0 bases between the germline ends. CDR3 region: CASSFGELFF. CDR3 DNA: TGTGCCAGCAGCTTCGGGGAGCTGTTTTTT.

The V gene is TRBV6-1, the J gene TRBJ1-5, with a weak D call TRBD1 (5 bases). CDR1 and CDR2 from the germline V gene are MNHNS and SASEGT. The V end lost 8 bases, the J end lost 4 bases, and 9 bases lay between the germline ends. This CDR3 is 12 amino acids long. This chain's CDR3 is CASVAGNQPQHF. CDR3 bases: TGTGCCAGCGTTGCAGGGAATCAGCCCCAGCATTTT.

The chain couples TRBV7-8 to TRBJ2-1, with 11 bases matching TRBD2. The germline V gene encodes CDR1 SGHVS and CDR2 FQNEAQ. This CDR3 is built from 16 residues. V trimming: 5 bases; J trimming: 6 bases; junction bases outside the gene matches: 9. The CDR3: CASSSTSGSVRNEQFF. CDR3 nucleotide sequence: TGTGCCAGCAGCAGCACTAGCGGGAGTGTGCGCAATGAGCAGTTCTTC.

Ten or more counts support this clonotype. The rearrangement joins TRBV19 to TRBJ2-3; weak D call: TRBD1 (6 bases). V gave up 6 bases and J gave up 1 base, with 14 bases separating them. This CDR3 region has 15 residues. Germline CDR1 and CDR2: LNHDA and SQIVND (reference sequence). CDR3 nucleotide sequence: TGTGCCAGTAGGGGGGACATCGCGGGCACAGATACGCAGTATTTT. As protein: CASRGDIAGTDTQYF.

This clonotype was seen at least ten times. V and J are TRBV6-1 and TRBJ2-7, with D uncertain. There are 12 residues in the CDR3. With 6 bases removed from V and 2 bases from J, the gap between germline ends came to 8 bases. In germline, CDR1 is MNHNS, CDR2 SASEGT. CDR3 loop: CASSMSAYEQYF. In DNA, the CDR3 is TGTGCCAGCAGCATGAGCGCCTACGAGCAGTACTTC.

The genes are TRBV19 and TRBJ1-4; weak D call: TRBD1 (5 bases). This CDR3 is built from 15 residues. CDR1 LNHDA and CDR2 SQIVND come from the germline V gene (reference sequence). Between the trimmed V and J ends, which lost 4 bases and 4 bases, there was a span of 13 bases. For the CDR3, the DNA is TGTGCCAGTAGTAGCGCCGGGACGCGTAATGAAAAACTGTTTTTT. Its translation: CASSSAGTRNEKLFF.

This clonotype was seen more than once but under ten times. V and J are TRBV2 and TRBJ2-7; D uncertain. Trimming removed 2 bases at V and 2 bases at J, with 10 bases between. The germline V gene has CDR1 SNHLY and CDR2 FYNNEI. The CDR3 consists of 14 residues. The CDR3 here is CASSESQGPYEQYF. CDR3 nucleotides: TGTGCCAGCAGTGAATCTCAAGGCCCCTACGAGCAGTACTTC. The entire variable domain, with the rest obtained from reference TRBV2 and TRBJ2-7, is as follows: EPEVTQTPSHQVTQMGQEVILRCVPISNHLYFYWYRQILGQKVEFLVSFYNNEISEKSEIFDDQFSVERPDGSNFTLKIRSTKLEDSAMYFCASSESQGPYEQYFGPGTRLTVT.

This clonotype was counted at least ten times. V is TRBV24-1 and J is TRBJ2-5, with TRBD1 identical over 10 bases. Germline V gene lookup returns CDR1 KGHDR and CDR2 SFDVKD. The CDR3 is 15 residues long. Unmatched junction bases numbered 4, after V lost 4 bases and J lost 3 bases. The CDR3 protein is CATSDPGQGKETQYF. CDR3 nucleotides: TGTGCCACCAGTGACCCGGGACAGGGGAAAGAGACCCAGTACTTC.

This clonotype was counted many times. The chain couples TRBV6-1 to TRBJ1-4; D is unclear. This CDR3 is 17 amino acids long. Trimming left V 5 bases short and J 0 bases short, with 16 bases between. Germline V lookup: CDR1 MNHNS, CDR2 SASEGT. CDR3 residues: CASSRQATLATNEKLFF. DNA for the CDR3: TGTGCCAGCAGTCGTCAGGCGACTCTCGCAACTAATGAAAAACTGTTTTTT.